Included here is one TCR beta chain sequence, with context. Its matching antigen is unknown. These data come from a study of blood T cells in healthy people across ages. Findings and limits, study-wide: Compared with aged donors, long-lived donors showed fewer expanded clones, suggesting selection.

CDR1 SGHVS and CDR2 FNYEAQ come from the germline V gene. Trimming stripped 5 bases from V and 4 bases from J, with 14 bases between. This CDR3 comprises 14 residues. Sample-barcoded 5' priming and a J-beta primer mix drove a second PCR of roughly 7 to 11 cycles. At least 3 million CDR3-containing paired-end reads were obtained per sample. Each CDR3 protein gets one entry after TCRdb re-called the 5' RACE reads with MiXCR. This table holds about 1,500,000 distinct CDR3 sequences, 42% found once. Individuals who donated were healthy Caucasians from Russia aged roughly 6 to 100. V is TRBV7-6 and J is TRBJ1-2; D possibly corresponds to TRBD1 (5 bases). Sequencing was carried out using blood. The origin of this receptor is a woman aged 18-29 years in good health. The CDR3: CASSPLGALYGYTF. Written as DNA, the CDR3 is TGTGCCAGCAGCCCTTTAGGGGCCCTCTATGGCTACACCTTC.